This T cell receptor (beta chain) is from a study of T cell changes during pregnancy in multiple sclerosis. The protocol was immunoSEQ multiplex PCR, while the TCRdb copy is restricted to in-frame clones and leaves out a portion. The table records tens of thousands of clones, approximately 93% of them present only once. Germline CDR1 reads SEHNR; CDR2 reads FQNEAQ (reference sequence). With 4 bases removed from V and 6 bases from J, the gap between germline ends came to 14 bases. This CDR3 is 14 amino acids long. Sample: peripheral blood, taken after pregnancy. This sequence originates from a female donor with multiple sclerosis, enrolled in a pregnancy study. J is TRBJ2-3 and V is TRBV7-9; D perhaps matches TRBD2 (6 bases). CDR3: CASSSRLVPDTQYF. The CDR3 nucleotides are TGTGCCAGCAGCTCTAGACTAGTTCCTGATACGCAGTATTTT.